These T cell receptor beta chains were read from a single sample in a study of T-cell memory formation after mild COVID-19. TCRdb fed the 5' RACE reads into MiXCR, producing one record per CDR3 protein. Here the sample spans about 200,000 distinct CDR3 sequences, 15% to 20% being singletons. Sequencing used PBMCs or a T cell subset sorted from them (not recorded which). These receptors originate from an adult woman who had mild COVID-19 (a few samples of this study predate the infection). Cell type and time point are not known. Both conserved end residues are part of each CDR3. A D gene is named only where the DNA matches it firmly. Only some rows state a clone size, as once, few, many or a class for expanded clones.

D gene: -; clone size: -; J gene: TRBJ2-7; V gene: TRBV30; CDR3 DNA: TGTGCCTGGAGTGTAACTAGCAAAGTCTACGAGCAGTACTTC; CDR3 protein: CAWSVTSKVYEQYF
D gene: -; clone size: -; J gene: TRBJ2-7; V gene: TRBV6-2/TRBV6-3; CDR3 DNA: TGTGCCAGCTTTGACTTCTACGAGCAGTACTTC; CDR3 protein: CASFDFYEQYF
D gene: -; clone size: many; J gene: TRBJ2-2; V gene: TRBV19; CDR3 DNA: TGTGCCAGTGGACAGCTCGGGGAGCTGTTTTTT; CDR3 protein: CASGQLGELFF
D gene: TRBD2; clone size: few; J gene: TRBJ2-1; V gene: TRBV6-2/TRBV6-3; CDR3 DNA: TGTGCCAGCAGTAGCCGGACTAGCCGCACCTACAATGAGCAGTTCTTC; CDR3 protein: CASSSRTSRTYNEQFF
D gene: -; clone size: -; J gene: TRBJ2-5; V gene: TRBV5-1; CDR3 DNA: TGCGCCAGCAGCTTGAGCGCCCTGGGTAAAGAGACCCAGTACTTC; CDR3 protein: CASSLSALGKETQYF
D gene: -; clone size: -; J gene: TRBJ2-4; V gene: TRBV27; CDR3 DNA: TGTGCCAGCAGTTCCACCCAGGCTAGCCGGGGAGACATTCAGTACTTC; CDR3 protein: CASSSTQASRGDIQYF
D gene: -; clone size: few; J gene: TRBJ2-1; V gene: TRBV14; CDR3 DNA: TGTGCCAGCAGCCACGCATATGAGCAGTTCTTC; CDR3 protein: CASSHAYEQFF
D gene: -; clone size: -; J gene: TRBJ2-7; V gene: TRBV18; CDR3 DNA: TGTGCCAGCTCACCACGAGGGGGACTTTACGAGCAGTACTTC; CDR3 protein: CASSPRGGLYEQYF
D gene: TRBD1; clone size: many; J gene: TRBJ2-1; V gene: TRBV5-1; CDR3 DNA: TGCGCCAGCAGCTTGGAAGGGGGCGTTTGGGATGAGCAGTTCTTC; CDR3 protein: CASSLEGGVWDEQFF
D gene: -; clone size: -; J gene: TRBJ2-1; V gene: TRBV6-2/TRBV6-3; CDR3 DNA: TGTGCCAGCAAGCAGGGCCCAGGTAGCAATGAGCAGTTCTTC; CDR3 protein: CASKQGPGSNEQFF
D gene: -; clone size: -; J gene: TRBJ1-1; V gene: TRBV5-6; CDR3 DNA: TGTGCCAGCAGCTCCGGGTACACTGAAGCTTTCTTT; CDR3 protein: CASSSGYTEAFF
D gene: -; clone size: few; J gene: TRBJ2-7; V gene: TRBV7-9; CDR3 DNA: TGTGCCAGCAGCCCCCAGGGCCAGATCTACGAGCAGTACTTC; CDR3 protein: CASSPQGQIYEQYF
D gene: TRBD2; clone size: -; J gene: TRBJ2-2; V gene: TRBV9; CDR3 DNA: TGTGCCAGCAGCGTAGGTTGGCGGGGGGACACCGGGGAGCTGTTTTTT; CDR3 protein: CASSVGWRGDTGELFF
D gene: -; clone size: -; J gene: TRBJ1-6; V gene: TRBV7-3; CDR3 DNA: TGTGCCAGCAGCTTAAGAGGGGGGGGACTCCTCTCGGGGTCACCCCTCCACTTT; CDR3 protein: CASSLRGGGLLSGSPLHF
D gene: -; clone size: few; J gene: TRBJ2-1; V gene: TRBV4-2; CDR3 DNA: TGTGCCAGCAGCCTGAACAGGGCGGGTTACAATGAGCAGTTCTTC; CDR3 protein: CASSLNRAGYNEQFF
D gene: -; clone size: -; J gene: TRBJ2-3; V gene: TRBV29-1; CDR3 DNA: TGCAGCGTTGTCAAAGGGCTACAGGAAGAGTATTTT; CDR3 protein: CSVVKGLQEEYF
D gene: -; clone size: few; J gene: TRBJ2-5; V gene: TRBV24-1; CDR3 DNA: TGTGCCACCAGTGATGGCTCTACTACTTTAGGGGAGACCCAGTACTTC; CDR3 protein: CATSDGSTTLGETQYF
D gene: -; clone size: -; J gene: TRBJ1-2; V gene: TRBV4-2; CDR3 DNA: TGTGCCAGCAGCGCCGCCGACAGGTCCGGCTACACCTTC; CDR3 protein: CASSAADRSGYTF
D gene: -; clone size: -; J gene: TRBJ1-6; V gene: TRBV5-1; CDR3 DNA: TGCGCCAGCAGCTTGGGGGTCGGGGGTTCACCCCTCCACTTT; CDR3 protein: CASSLGVGGSPLHF
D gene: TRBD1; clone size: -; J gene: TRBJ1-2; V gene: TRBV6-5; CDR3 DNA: TGTGCCAGCAGTTACACCGGGACAGGGGAGAAAGATGGCTACACCTTC; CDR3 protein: CASSYTGTGEKDGYTF
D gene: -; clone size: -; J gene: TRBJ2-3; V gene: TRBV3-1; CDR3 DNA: TGTGCCAGCAGCCCTCCAGGAATTAATACGCAGTATTTT; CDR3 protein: CASSPPGINTQYF
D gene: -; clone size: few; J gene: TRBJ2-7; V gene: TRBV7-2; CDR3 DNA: TGTGCCAGCAGCTTCGGATCAGGGTCACGTAGCTACGAGCAGTACTTC; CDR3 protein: CASSFGSGSRSYEQYF
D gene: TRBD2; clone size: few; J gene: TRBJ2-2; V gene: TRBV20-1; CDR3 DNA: TGCAGTGCTTCCGGGACTAGATTGGGGGCCGGGGAGCTGTTTTTT; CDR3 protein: CSASGTRLGAGELFF
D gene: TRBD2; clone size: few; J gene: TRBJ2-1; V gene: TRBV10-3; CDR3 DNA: TGTGCCATCAGTGCAGCGGGGGCCGAAGGGGATGAGCAGTTCTTC; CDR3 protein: CAISAAGAEGDEQFF
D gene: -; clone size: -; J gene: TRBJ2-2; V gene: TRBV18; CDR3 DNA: TGTGCCAGCCAGACTCGGCACACCGGGGAGCTGTTTTTT; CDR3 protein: CASQTRHTGELFF
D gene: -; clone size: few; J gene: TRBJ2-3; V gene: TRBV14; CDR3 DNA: TGTGCCAGCAGCCAGCAGGAACGCACAGATACGCAGTATTTT; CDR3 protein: CASSQQERTDTQYF
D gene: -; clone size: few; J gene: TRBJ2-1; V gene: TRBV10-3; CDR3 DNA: TGTGCCATTTCGGGACGCGGTACCCTTCTAAGCTCCTACAATGAGCAGTTCTTC; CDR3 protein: CAISGRGTLLSSYNEQFF
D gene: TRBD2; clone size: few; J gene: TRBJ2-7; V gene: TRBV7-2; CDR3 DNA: TGTGCCAGCAGCTTAGCTGCCCTAGCGGGCGTGGTCCGCGACGAGCAGTACTTC; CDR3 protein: CASSLAALAGVVRDEQYF
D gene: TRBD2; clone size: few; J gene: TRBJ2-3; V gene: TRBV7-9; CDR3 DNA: TGTGCCAGCAGCTTTACGGGACTAGCGGGAGTAGCAGATACGCAGTATTTT; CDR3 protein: CASSFTGLAGVADTQYF